The T cell receptor (beta chain) under discussion was sequenced for a study of blood T cell repertoires in COVID-19. The CDR3 extends over 13 amino acids. Trimming at V came to 5 bases and at J to 3 bases, leaving 3 bases not matched to a gene. CDR1 and CDR2 from the germline V gene are SGHVS and FQNEAQ. The protocol was immunoSEQ multiplex PCR, while the TCRdb copy is restricted to in-frame clones and leaves out a portion. The sample shows some 290,000 clones, around 78% of them seen only once. Sequencing used peripheral blood. This receptor was identified in a man in his sixties who had recovered from COVID-19. The rearrangement links TRBV7-8 to TRBJ1-2; TRBD1 matches 7 bases. The CDR3 coding sequence is TGTGCCAGCAGCCGACAGGGCCACTATGGCTACACCTTC. Translation gives CASSRQGHYGYTF.